This TCR beta chain was captured in a study of shared clonotypes between healthy human individuals. The study, taken as a whole, reports: A few donors had roughly 5% of their naive CD4 clonotypes in common. Sampling used blood alone; tissue repertoires probably differ. Donor clonotype sharing was expected to depend on sequencing depth.

Germline loops: CDR1 SGHNT, CDR2 YYREEE (reference sequence). The CDR3 sequence is 16 residues long. V shed 4 bases, J shed 3 bases, and the junction held 3 bases outside the gene matches. The authors loaded 150 to 250 ng DNA, 30,000 to 35,000 T cell genomes, into sorted-subset replicate PCRs. The protocol was immunoSEQ multiplex PCR, while the TCRdb copy is restricted to in-frame clones and leaves out a portion. The sample contains 1.4 million to 1.5 million clones, 95% to 97% of which appear only once. With regard to this clone: Its specificity is unknown.

The receptor comes from a man aged 30-40 years in good health. The rearrangement joins TRBV5-4 to TRBJ2-3, with 15 bases aligning to TRBD2. The sequencing sample was made of naive CD4+ T cells sorted from blood. Subset defined: CD45RA+ positively selected. CDR3 bases: TGTGCCAGCAGCCCGGGACTAGCGGGAGGTACAGATACGCAGTATTTT. Translation: CASSPGLAGGTDTQYF.